Shown below are 18 T cell receptor beta chains from a single sample sequenced in a study of early T cells in non-severe SARS-CoV-2 infection. TCRdb processed the 5' RACE reads anew with MiXCR; each CDR3 protein has one entry. Of around 59,000 distinct CDR3 sequences in the sample, more than 8.5% are singletons; the top ten hold approximately 15%. Material for sequencing was whole blood. The receptors shown here come from an adult who was a healthcare worker with PCR-confirmed SARS-CoV-2 infection or an uninfected control (not recorded which).

This clonotype appeared many times. The gene calls are TRBV13 and TRBJ2-7; maybe TRBD2 (5 bases). Trimming shortened V by 5 bases and J by 0 bases, and 11 bases separated the two germline ends. This CDR3 spans 14 amino acids. The germline V gene encodes CDR1 PRHDT and CDR2 FYEKMQ (reference sequence). CDR3 bases: TGTGCCAGCAGCAGAACTAGAAGCTCCTACGAGCAGTACTTC. It encodes CASSRTRSSYEQYF.

To note about this clonotype: A much larger clone lies one base from this, so it may be a read error. The chain joins TRBV6-4 to TRBJ2-1, with D unclear. The DNA end is a closer match to TRBJ2-7, so the J assignment may be wrong. There are 13 residues in the CDR3. CDR1 is MRHNA and CDR2 is SNTAGT in the germline V gene. For the CDR3, the DNA is TGTGCCAGCCCTGAGCATGACCGGAATGAGCAGTACTTC. It is translated as CASPEHDRNEQYF.

CDR3 nucleotide sequence: TGTGCCAGCAGTCCGCCCAGGCACTCTGGAAACACCATATATTTT. Protein: CASSPPRHSGNTIYF. The V gene is TRBV28, the J gene TRBJ1-3; D unresolved. The ends were cut back, 5 bases at V and 0 bases at J, with 11 bases in the middle. CDR3 length: 15 residues. Germline V gene lookup returns CDR1 MDHEN and CDR2 SYDVKM.

The sample holds many counts of this clonotype. The CDR3 nucleotides read TGTGCCAGCAGCCCCAGACTAGCGGGAGGATACAATGAGCAGTTCTTC. Protein product: CASSPRLAGGYNEQFF. The chain uses TRBV9 and TRBJ2-1, with TRBD2 matching 13 bases. Germline V gene lookup returns CDR1 SGDLS and CDR2 YYNGEE. The CDR3 length is 16 residues. J was trimmed by 4 bases and V by 4 bases; bases with no gene match: 5.

The chain has TRBV7-9 and TRBJ2-2, with 9 nucleotides matching TRBD2. The CDR3 is 15 residues long. Germline V gives CDR1 SEHNR, CDR2 FQNEAQ (reference sequence). Germline trimming cut 3 bases from V and 4 bases from J; bases unmatched to any gene: 3. Here the CDR3 reads CASSLAGLATGELFF. Written as DNA, the CDR3 is TGTGCCAGCAGCTTGGCGGGACTAGCCACCGGGGAGCTGTTTTTT.

The CDR3 protein is CASSKGTRLEQYF. CDR3 nucleotides: TGTGCCAGCAGCAAAGGGACAAGATTAGAGCAGTACTTC. The chain carries TRBV11-2 and TRBJ2-7, with a weak D call TRBD1 (6 bases). The CDR3 loop spans 13 amino acids. Germline V gene data show CDR1 as SGHAT and CDR2 as FQNNGV. The V end lost 5 bases, the J end lost 7 bases, and 15 bases lay between the germline ends.

This clonotype ranks as medium-sized (0.01 to 0.1%). The CDR3 nucleotides are TGTGCCAGCAGTTTAATGATGTTGGATACGCAGTATTTT. It encodes CASSLMMLDTQYF. V usage is TRBV27 and J usage is TRBJ2-3; unclear D gene. V gave up 2 bases and J gave up 6 bases, with 9 bases separating them. CDR1 is MNHEY and CDR2 is SMNVEV in the germline V gene (reference sequence). This CDR3 is 13 amino acids long.

This clonotype has a handful of counts. V usage is TRBV7-2 and J usage is TRBJ2-7, with TRBD2 identical over 10 bases. This CDR3 spans 16 amino acids. Losses at the gene ends were 8 bases for V and 3 bases for J; bases not matched to a gene: 13. CDR1 and CDR2 (germline): SGHTA, FQGNSA. CDR3 amino acids: CASRYSGTSANYEQYF. The CDR3 coding sequence is TGTGCCAGCCGATATTCCGGGACTAGCGCTAACTACGAGCAGTACTTC.

The chain carries TRBV5-1 and TRBJ2-7, with D possibly being TRBD2 (6 bases). Looked up from germline, CDR1 is SGHRS and CDR2 is YFSETQ. The V gene lost 5 bases and the J gene lost 0 bases, with 18 bases spanning the gap. CDR3 length: 16 amino acids. The CDR3 DNA reads TGCGCCAGCAGGGAGGGGACGGGGGTGTTCTCCTACGAGCAGTACTTC. It codes for CASREGTGVFSYEQYF.

This chain links TRBV20-1 with TRBJ2-1; D gene unclear. Trimming stripped 6 bases from V and 0 bases from J, with 9 bases between. The CDR3 length is 13 residues. Looked up from germline, CDR1 is DFQATT and CDR2 is SNEGSKA (reference sequence). CDR3 sequence reads: CSASKSSYNEQFF. The CDR3 DNA reads as TGCAGTGCGTCCAAGAGCTCCTACAATGAGCAGTTCTTC.

V and J are TRBV29-1 and TRBJ2-3; D possibly matches TRBD1 or TRBD2 (5 bases each). The V end was cut by 3 bases, the J end by 2 bases, with 9 bases between. Looked up from germline, CDR1 is SQVTM and CDR2 is ANQGSEA. This CDR3 has 13 amino acids. CDR3 nucleotides: TGCAGCGTTGATGGGGGACCCACAGATACGCAGTATTTT. Its protein is CSVDGGPTDTQYF.

This clonotype was counted many times. The gene calls are TRBV7-6 and TRBJ2-1; D not certain. Germline V lookup: CDR1 SGHVS, CDR2 FNYEAQ. The V and J ends lost 5 bases and 7 bases respectively, with 9 bases between them. CDR3 length: 12 residues. The CDR3 is CASSVRRNEQFF. In DNA form, the CDR3 reads TGTGCCAGCAGCGTTCGGCGGAATGAGCAGTTCTTC.

V usage is TRBV11-1 and J usage is TRBJ2-5, with 8 positions matching TRBD2. Germline loops: CDR1 SGHAT, CDR2 FQDESV (reference sequence). This CDR3 is built from 16 residues. The J segment lost 2 bases and the V segment lost 2 bases, leaving 7 bases of the junction unmatched. The CDR3 spells CASSLSRVAGQETQYF. The CDR3 DNA reads TGTGCCAGCAGCTTAAGTCGCGTAGCGGGGCAAGAGACCCAGTACTTC. Filled out from reference TRBV11-1 and TRBJ2-5, the complete variable domain reads EAEVAQSPRYKITEKSQAVAFWCDPISGHATLYWYRQILGQGPELLVQFQDESVVDDSQLPKDRFSAERLKGVDSTLKIQPAELGDSAMYLCASSLSRVAGQETQYFGPGTRLLVL.

In this sample, this clonotype turned up many times. The chain recombines TRBV12-3 or TRBV12-4 with TRBJ2-1; D gene unclear. This CDR3 is built from 15 residues. The V and J ends lost 3 bases and 3 bases respectively, with 12 bases between them. This CDR3 reads CASSLWPLGYNEQFF. The DNA of the CDR3 is TGTGCCAGCAGTTTGTGGCCCTTAGGCTACAATGAGCAGTTCTTC.

This chain uses TRBV6-6 with TRBJ2-7; perhaps D is TRBD1 or TRBD2 (5 bases each). V shed 2 bases and J shed 0 bases, with 14 bases lying between them. Germline-derived CDR1 and CDR2 are MNHNY and SVGAGI (reference sequence). This CDR3 is built from 16 residues. CDR3 bases: TGTGCCAGCAGTTACCGGGCCGGGGCCCGCTCCTACGAGCAGTACTTC. Amino acids: CASSYRAGARSYEQYF.

In its sample, this clonotype was seen many times. The chain links TRBV6-5 to TRBJ1-1, with a tentative D call TRBD1 (6 bases). Per germline, CDR1 MNHEY and CDR2 SVGAGI. V lost 7 bases and J lost 3, with 18 bases in between. The CDR3 contains 15 residues. As DNA, the CDR3 is TGTGCCAGCACCACTTGGGGGGGCGCGGACACTGAAGCTTTCTTT. It codes for CASTTWGGADTEAFF.

This clonotype has more than one count but fewer than ten. The rearrangement links TRBV15 to TRBJ2-7; 10 positions match TRBD1. V lost 6 bases, J lost 3 bases, and 2 bases stayed unmatched. Germline V gives CDR1 LNHNV, CDR2 YYDKDF (reference sequence). This CDR3 is built from 13 residues. CDR3 in DNA: TGTGCCACCAGTCGGGACAGGGGCTACGAGCAGTACTTC. As protein: CATSRDRGYEQYF. The complete variable domain, with remaining parts taken from reference TRBV15 and TRBJ2-7, reads DAMVIQNPRYQVTQFGKPVTLSCSQTLNHNVMYWYQQKSSQAPKLLFHYYDKDFNNEADTPDNFQSRRPNTSFCFLDIRSPGLGDTAMYLCATSRDRGYEQYFGPGTRLTVT.

The chain has TRBV7-2 and TRBJ2-7, with 11 bases lining up with TRBD2. Germline-derived CDR1 and CDR2 are SGHTA and FQGNSA. This CDR3 contains 16 residues. J was trimmed by 2 bases and V by 5 bases; bases with no gene match: 8. CDR3 bases: TGTGCCAGCAGCAAAGCGGGACTAGCGGTCCCCTACGAGCAGTACTTC. Protein: CASSKAGLAVPYEQYF.